The 30 T cell receptor beta chains in this list originate from one sample, sequenced in a study of response to subunit inactivated influenza vaccine (dated by TCRdb to 2016 to 2019). The library was produced with RT-PCR. The listed sequencing device is Illumina HiSeq 2500. TCRdb's own reprocessing of the public reads used fastp at Q25 and MiXCR and kept productive beta chains. Entries are consolidated by CDR3 protein sequence, retaining the most common genes and DNA. This sample comprises about 540,000 distinct CDR3 sequences, approximately 22% of them detected only once. The top ten hold about 3% of the sample. The same sample was also studied in work on T cells expressing NK-cell markers. Per that second paper: 5'RACE template switching, by which a universal primer site and unique molecular identifiers were added, was used to make TCR beta cDNA libraries.

Sequencing was performed on CD4+ T cells sorted from PBMCs, taken roughly 12 days after vaccination. The receptors derive from a man aged 45-65 years who received an inactivated influenza vaccine. Donor details come from another sample of the same person, matched by shared clones.

The CDR3 here is CASSFPQGNTYNSPLHF. CDR3 in DNA: TGTGCCAGCAGTTTCCCACAGGGGAACACCTATAATTCACCCCTCCACTTT. This chain connects TRBV6-2 or TRBV6-3 to TRBJ1-6; 7 positions match TRBD1. The CDR3 has 17 amino acids. Germline trimming cut 4 bases from V and 2 bases from J; bases unmatched to any gene: 8. The germline CDR1 and CDR2 sequences are MNHEY and SVGEGT.

The rearrangement joins TRBV19 to TRBJ2-7; a weak D match, TRBD2 (6 bases). The CDR3 sequence is 13 residues long. Trimming cost V 7 bases and J 4 bases, with 14 bases left between them. Germline CDR1 reads LNHDA; CDR2 reads SQIVND (reference sequence). DNA of the CDR3: TGTGCCAGTACGCCCCGGGGAGGATACGAGCAGTACTTC. Protein product: CASTPRGGYEQYF.

This clonotype has just a few counts. The rearrangement uses TRBV5-6 and TRBJ2-4; the match to TRBD2 covers 12 bases. Germline values: CDR1 SGHDT, CDR2 YYEEEE. This CDR3 spans 16 amino acids. With 4 bases clipped from V and 9 bases from J, the junction kept 11 bases outside the gene matches. CDR3 nucleotides: TGTGCCAGCAGCAGGGGACTAGCGGGCCCTAAGAGCATTCAGTACTTC. Encoded protein: CASSRGLAGPKSIQYF.

CDR3 DNA: TGTGCCAGCAGTTTAAGTACGCCACCCCTCCACTTT. Translating it yields CASSLSTPPLHF. The chain uses TRBV12-3 or TRBV12-4 and TRBJ1-6; no clear D gene. CDR3 length equals 12 residues. The V end was cut by 2 bases, the J end by 11 bases, with 7 bases between.

This clonotype has a count of ten or more. The V call is TRBV12-3 or TRBV12-4, the J call TRBJ2-6; 8 nucleotides line up with TRBD1. Trimming removed 6 bases from V and 4 bases from J; junction bases left unmatched: 8. The CDR3 runs 16 residues. CDR3 amino acids: CASSSDRAAGANVLTF. The DNA of the CDR3 is TGTGCCAGCAGCTCGGACAGGGCAGCCGGGGCCAACGTCCTGACTTTC.

The gene calls are TRBV20-1 and TRBJ1-1; maybe TRBD1 (6 bases). V lost 6 bases, J lost 4 bases, and 12 bases lay in between. This CDR3 has 12 residues. Germline values: CDR1 DFQATT, CDR2 SNEGSKA (reference sequence). The CDR3, as DNA: TGCAGTGCGGCTGGAGGGGGCACTGAAGCTTTCTTT. Protein sequence: CSAAGGGTEAFF.

The chain employs TRBV5-1 and TRBJ1-4; tentatively, D is TRBD1 (5 bases). Germline V CDR1 and CDR2: SGHRS, YFSETQ. Trimming removed 4 bases at V and 5 bases at J, with 15 bases between. This CDR3 spans 15 amino acids. In nucleotides, the CDR3 is TGCGCCAGCAGCCTTATGACAGCCCGGAATGAAAAACTGTTTTTT. This codes for CASSLMTARNEKLFF.

The chain recombines TRBV12-3 or TRBV12-4 with TRBJ2-6; D unclear. V dropped 6 bases and J dropped 5 bases, with 11 bases sitting between them. The CDR3 consists of 14 residues. DNA of the CDR3: TGTGCCAGCAGCTTCCCTTCGAGGGCCAACGTCCTGACTTTC. Translating it yields CASSFPSRANVLTF.

This clonotype has only a few counts. V usage is TRBV5-1 and J usage is TRBJ1-2, with 7 bases fitting TRBD1. With V trimmed by 3 bases and J by 5 bases, 7 bases remained unmatched. CDR3 size: 14 residues. Germline CDR1 and CDR2: SGHRS and YFSETQ. The CDR3 region is CASSSRDSGYGYTF. In DNA form, the CDR3 reads TGCGCCAGCAGCTCTAGGGACAGCGGATATGGCTACACCTTC.

The chain employs TRBV12-3 or TRBV12-4 and TRBJ2-1; TRBD2 matches 11 bases. V was clipped by 2 bases and J by 6 bases; unmatched bases: 3. The CDR3 loop spans 15 amino acids. DNA of the CDR3: TGTGCCAGCAGTTTATTGACTAGCGGGGTCAATGAGCAGTTCTTC. Translated: CASSLLTSGVNEQFF.

The rearrangement links TRBV10-3 to TRBJ2-3; D call uncertain. CDR3 length equals 13 residues. Germline V gene lookup returns CDR1 ENHRY and CDR2 SYGVKD. V gave up 4 bases and J gave up 2 bases, with 7 bases separating them. The CDR3 nucleotides are TGTGCCATCAGTGGAGTCGACACAGATACGCAGTATTTT. This sequence encodes CAISGVDTDTQYF.

This chain uses TRBV6-6 with TRBJ1-5; D not resolved. The V gene lost 7 bases and the J gene lost 2 bases, with 9 bases spanning the gap. Germline assignment: CDR1 MNHNY and CDR2 SVGAGI (reference sequence). There are 13 residues in the CDR3. The CDR3 here is CASTARGNQPQHF. The CDR3 region has the DNA TGTGCCAGCACCGCGAGGGGCAATCAGCCCCAGCATTTT.

This clonotype was observed a handful of times. V usage is TRBV6-2 or TRBV6-3 and J usage is TRBJ2-3; weak D call: TRBD1 (6 bases). Deletions cut 2 bases from V and 5 bases from J, with 17 bases between. Germline V gene sequence: CDR1 MNHEY, CDR2 SVGEGT. CDR3 size: 16 residues. The CDR3 loop is CASSYGGGPSRDTQYF. CDR3 in DNA: TGTGCCAGCAGTTACGGTGGGGGCCCGAGTAGAGATACGCAGTATTTT.

In the case of this clonotype: One end of the junction varies from germline; a read error may be responsible. The chain uses TRBV28 and TRBJ1-3; TRBD1 is a possible D gene (5 bases). This CDR3 has 16 residues. Germline assignment: CDR1 MDHEN and CDR2 SYDVKM. The CDR3 loop is CSSVSGSGGSGNTIYF. DNA for the CDR3: TGTTCCAGCGTTTCGGGCAGTGGGGGATCTGGAAACACCATATATTTT.

J is TRBJ1-5 and V is TRBV5-1; possibly TRBD1 for D (5 bases). The CDR3 sequence is 15 residues long. V was cut by 4 bases and J by 0 bases, with 11 bases left in between. CDR1 and CDR2 from the germline V gene are SGHRS and YFSETQ. The CDR3 sequence: CASSRDFHSNQPQHF. Written as DNA, the CDR3 is TGCGCCAGCAGCCGGGACTTTCATAGCAATCAGCCCCAGCATTTT.

This clonotype was found a few times. The genes are TRBV6-1 and TRBJ2-3; D might be TRBD1 or TRBD2, each matching 5 bases. Trimming took 7 bases from V and 0 from J, leaving 23 bases between them. The CDR3 sequence is 18 residues long. Germline V gene data show CDR1 as MNHNS and CDR2 as SASEGT. As DNA, the CDR3 is TGTGCCAGCACCCACGGGTCTATCCGGGGCCCTAGCACAGATACGCAGTATTTT. This sequence encodes CASTHGSIRGPSTDTQYF.

This clonotype was counted only a few times. This chain uses TRBV7-3 with TRBJ1-3, with D unresolved. The CDR3 covers 16 residues. Looked up from germline, CDR1 is SGHTA and CDR2 is FQGTGA. V lost 0 bases and J lost 1, with 10 bases in between. The CDR3, as DNA: TGTGCCAGCAGCTTAACCCACCCATCGTCTGGAAACACCATATATTTT. Amino acids: CASSLTHPSSGNTIYF.

This clonotype was detected many times. The gene calls are TRBV10-3 and TRBJ2-3, with D possibly being TRBD2 (5 bases). CDR1 and CDR2 from the germline V gene are ENHRY and SYGVKD. The CDR3 runs to 14 residues. V was trimmed by 6 bases and J by 0 bases, leaving 10 bases between them. The CDR3 region has the DNA TGTGCCATCAGATCGACGGGAAGCACAGATACGCAGTATTTT. This gives the protein CAIRSTGSTDTQYF.

The CDR3 sequence: CSAREGRGILGSPLHF. The CDR3 DNA sequence: TGCAGTGCTAGAGAGGGCAGGGGGATCCTCGGTTCACCCCTCCACTTT. This rearrangement joins TRBV20-1 to TRBJ1-6, with 7 bases fitting TRBD1. Looked up from germline, CDR1 is DFQATT and CDR2 is SNEGSKA (reference sequence). V gave up 0 bases and J gave up 9 bases; unmatched junction bases: 11. The CDR3 is 16 amino acids.

This clonotype has just a few counts. The chain carries TRBV5-1 and TRBJ2-7, with D possibly TRBD2 on 5 matching bases. Germline lookup yields CDR1 SGHRS and CDR2 YFSETQ. The CDR3 consists of 14 residues. The ends were cut back, 1 base at V and 2 bases at J, with 10 bases in the middle. The CDR3 loop reads CASSLPTGTYEQYF. The CDR3 DNA follows: TGCGCCAGCAGCTTGCCCACCGGGACCTACGAGCAGTACTTC.

In its sample, this clonotype was seen once. A clone one base away is much larger, so this may be a read error. The V gene is TRBV5-1, the J gene TRBJ2-5; possible D gene TRBD2, 6 bases. The CDR3 spans 15 residues. V gave up 4 bases and J gave up 1 base, with 14 bases separating them. Germline lookup yields CDR1 SGHRS and CDR2 YFSETQ. CDR3 DNA: TGCGCCAGCAGCGTGGGCGGTAGCGGCCAAGAGACCCAGTACTTC. Residues: CASSVGGSGQETQYF.

This clonotype was found a few times. The chain uses TRBV12-3 or TRBV12-4 and TRBJ2-5; 12 bases map to TRBD1. This CDR3 region has 16 residues. Trimming at V came to 7 bases and at J to 5 bases, leaving 11 bases not matched to a gene. CDR3 protein: CASKRTGTGGWETQYF. CDR3 nucleotide sequence: TGTGCCAGCAAAAGAACCGGGACAGGGGGCTGGGAGACCCAGTACTTC.

As DNA, the CDR3 is TGTGCCAGCAGTGACACCGGGGACAGGGGTTACGAGCAGTACTTC. It yields the protein CASSDTGDRGYEQYF. The V gene is TRBV6-4, the J gene TRBJ2-7, with 10 bases matching TRBD1. V lost 2 bases and J lost 4; bases outside the gene matches: 5. The V gene's germline CDR1 is MRHNA and CDR2 SNTAGT. CDR3 size: 15 residues.

This clonotype was detected a few times. This sequence joins TRBV2 and TRBJ2-3; a possible D gene is TRBD1 (6 bases). The ends were cut back, 3 bases at V and 6 bases at J, with 16 bases in the middle. The CDR3 spans 15 residues. The germline V gene has CDR1 SNHLY and CDR2 FYNNEI. CDR3 region: CASSDPGHPLDTQYF. DNA for the CDR3: TGTGCCAGCAGTGACCCGGGACACCCGTTGGATACGCAGTATTTT.

This clonotype was observed a few times. The chain uses TRBV20-1 and TRBJ1-4; D call uncertain. CDR1 is DFQATT and CDR2 is SNEGSKA in the germline V gene (reference sequence). V was shortened by 0 bases and J by 4 bases, with 15 bases between the two germline ends. The CDR3 runs 16 residues. In DNA form, the CDR3 reads TGCAGTGCTAGAGAGTATCTAGGACGGTATAATGAAAAACTGTTTTTT. Translated: CSAREYLGRYNEKLFF.

The chain links TRBV12-3 or TRBV12-4 to TRBJ2-7; D not certain. The CDR3 runs 14 residues. The V end lost 6 bases, the J end lost 2 bases, and 14 bases lay between the germline ends. CDR3 sequence (DNA): TGTGCCAGCAGCTACGGACGGTTAACCTACGAGCAGTACTTC. Translation gives CASSYGRLTYEQYF.

The rearrangement uses TRBV29-1 and TRBJ2-7; D ambiguous. This CDR3 is 13 amino acids long. The V end was cut by 5 bases, the J end by 4 bases, with 15 bases between. Germline-derived CDR1 and CDR2 are SQVTM and ANQGSEA. The CDR3 spells CSVYDMGRYEQYF. CDR3 coding DNA: TGCAGCGTTTACGACATGGGTCGTTACGAGCAGTACTTC.

This clonotype was observed a handful of times. This chain uses TRBV7-2 with TRBJ1-6, with TRBD1 matching 9 bases. Per germline, CDR1 SGHTA and CDR2 FQGNSA. Germline trimming cut 2 bases from V and 9 bases from J; bases unmatched to any gene: 5. The CDR3 runs 15 residues. For the CDR3, the DNA is TGTGCCAGCAGCTTAAGACAGGGGGTTACTTCACCCCTCCACTTT. It translates to CASSLRQGVTSPLHF.

The V and J genes are TRBV12-3 or TRBV12-4 and TRBJ2-2, with 12 bases aligning to TRBD1. The J segment lost 6 bases and the V segment lost 6 bases, leaving 5 bases of the junction unmatched. This CDR3 has 15 residues. The CDR3, as DNA: TGTGCCAGCAGGGGACAGGGGGCGATGTCCGGGGAGCTGTTTTTT. Translation gives CASRGQGAMSGELFF.

V usage is TRBV12-3 or TRBV12-4 and J usage is TRBJ2-7, with 9 bases that match TRBD2. There are 14 residues in the CDR3. Trimming took 5 bases from V and 5 from J; bases not matched to a gene: 7. The CDR3 coding sequence is TGTGCCAGCAGTCCAAGCGGGAGGAAAAACGAGCAGTACTTC. Translation gives CASSPSGRKNEQYF.